What follows describes a single TCR beta chain. Germline V gene sequence: CDR1 ENHRY, CDR2 SYGVKD. The V gene end was trimmed by 10 bases and the J gene end by 12 bases; junction bases not matched to a gene: 13. CDR3 length: 14 residues. Authors' processing steps: For nucleated cells, counts were estimated from reference gene primer amplification. Only in-frame clones appear in the TCRdb table, and some are missing; sequencing was by immunoSEQ multiplex PCR. That table is the source of V, J and clone size, and D and trimming were worked out from the DNA. The sample gives approximately 160,000 clones, roughly 80% of which show up once; about 7.8% is in the top ten. The data originate from a study of blood T cell repertoires in COVID-19.

This clonotype was sampled from a man between 60 and 75 years old with acute or convalescent COVID-19. The sample consisted of peripheral blood. The chain has TRBV10-3 and TRBJ2-1, with 12 nucleotides matching TRBD2. Here the CDR3 reads CATLGASGGAGQFF. The DNA for the CDR3 is TGTGCCACCCTTGGAGCTAGCGGGGGGGCGGGGCAGTTCTTC.